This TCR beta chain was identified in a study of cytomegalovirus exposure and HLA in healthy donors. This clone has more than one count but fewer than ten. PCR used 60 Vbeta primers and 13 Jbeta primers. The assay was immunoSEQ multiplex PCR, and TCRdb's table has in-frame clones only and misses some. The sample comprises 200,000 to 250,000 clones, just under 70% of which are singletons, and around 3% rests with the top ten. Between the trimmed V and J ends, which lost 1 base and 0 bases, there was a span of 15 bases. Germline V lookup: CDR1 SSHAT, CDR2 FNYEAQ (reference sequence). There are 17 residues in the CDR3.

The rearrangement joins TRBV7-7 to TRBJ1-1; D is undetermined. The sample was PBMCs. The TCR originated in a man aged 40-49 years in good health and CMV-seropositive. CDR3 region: CASSLVVWQAMNTEAFF. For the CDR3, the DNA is TGTGCCAGCAGCTTAGTGGTGTGGCAGGCCATGAACACTGAAGCTTTCTTT.